The sequence of this T cell receptor (beta chain) was determined in a study of shared T cell receptors in the human thymus. TCRdb keeps only in-frame clones here, not all; method: immunoSEQ multiplex PCR. The sample gives hundreds of thousands of clones, about 90% of which show up once; roughly 0.0089% is in the top ten. Germline V gene data show CDR1 as SGHAT and CDR2 as FQNNGV. V gave up 1 base and J gave up 0 bases; unmatched junction bases: 11. The CDR3 covers 18 residues. The same sample was also used in a study of human thymus T cells. That source adds: Congenital heart defects were the reason for the corrective surgery that the donors, healthy Finnish infants, were having. Resections that were taken during corrective heart surgery supplied the thymus tissue. Seemingly biased V and J gene usage marked thymic and blood repertoires. The related literature has documented a marked overlap of thymic repertoires among unrelated individuals.

This chain joins TRBV11-2 and TRBJ1-2; 7 nucleotides align to TRBD1. This clonotype was obtained from a boy under two years old with a congenital heart defect. The specimen was thymocytes. DNA for the CDR3: TGTGCCAGCAGCTTAGCAGAAGACAGGGTAGGGACTAACTATGGCTACACCTTC. It specifies CASSLAEDRVGTNYGYTF.